The 8 T cell receptor beta chains presented below share a single source sample, sequenced in a study of type 1 regulatory T cells. Each CDR3 protein is one row after TCRdb ran MiXCR on the reads. The table shows approximately 6,000 distinct CDR3 sequences, with 33% occurring only once. The antigens of these receptors remain unknown. Overall study findings and caveats: Type 1 regulatory T cells had a more restricted TCR repertoire than non-type 1 regulatory T cells.

Sequences were obtained from cultured type 1 regulatory T (Tr1) cells, either the whole culture or a sorted fraction (not recorded which). The receptor source for this set is a human donor in good health.

There are a few counts of this clonotype. This chain links TRBV24-1 with TRBJ2-7, with unresolved D. V lost 4 bases and J 3 bases, leaving 9 bases between the germline ends. The germline CDR1 and CDR2 sequences are KGHDR and SFDVKD. There are 13 residues in the CDR3. This CDR3 is CATSEAHFYEQYF. CDR3 DNA: TGTGCCACCAGTGAGGCTCACTTCTACGAGCAGTACTTC.

With respect to this clonotype: Since a much larger clone is just one base distant, this may be a read error. The chain uses TRBV5-6 and TRBJ2-1, with D maybe TRBD1 (6 bases). The CDR3 runs to 14 residues. The germline gives CDR1 SGHDT, CDR2 YYEEEE. Trimming stripped 4 bases from V and 9 bases from J, with 17 bases between. The CDR3 protein is CASSRDRIVGEQFF. The CDR3 DNA reads as TGTGCCAGCAGCCGCGACAGGATCGTGGGTGAGCAGTTCTTC.

The chain links TRBV7-8 to TRBJ1-1; possibly TRBD1 for D (5 bases). CDR3 size: 18 residues. V was pared by 5 bases and J by 0 bases, with 22 bases between. Germline assignment: CDR1 SGHVS and CDR2 FQNEAQ. The CDR3 reads CASSHRPSTVPLNTEAFF. In DNA, the CDR3 is TGTGCCAGCAGCCATAGACCCTCGACAGTCCCTTTGAACACTGAAGCTTTCTTT. The whole variable domain, remainder taken from reference TRBV7-8 and TRBJ1-1, is GAGVSQSPRYKVAKRGQDVALRCDPISGHVSLFWYQQALGQGPEFLTYFQNEAQLDKSGLPSDRFFAERPEGSVSTLKIQRTQQEDSAVYLCASSHRPSTVPLNTEAFFGQGTRLTVV.

This clonotype was counted between two and nine times. V and J are TRBV6-2 or TRBV6-3 and TRBJ1-2; 7 bases are shared with TRBD1. V lost 6 bases to trimming and J lost 5 bases; unmatched junction nucleotides: 9. The CDR3 length is 14 residues. Looked up from germline, CDR1 is MNHEY and CDR2 is SVGEGT. The CDR3 reads CASRRTGDGYGYTF. As DNA, the CDR3 is TGTGCCAGCAGGCGAACAGGGGATGGGTATGGCTACACCTTC.

This clonotype qualifies as medium-sized. The gene calls are TRBV5-1 and TRBJ2-7, with TRBD1 matching over 9 bases. The V gene end was trimmed by 0 bases and the J gene end by 3 bases; junction bases not matched to a gene: 19. In germline, CDR1 is SGHRS, CDR2 YFSETQ. This CDR3 has 20 amino acids. The CDR3 DNA reads as TGCGCCAGCAGCTTGGAAGGGGCTACAGGGGGCGGAACAAGGCGCTACGAGCAGTACTTC. It specifies CASSLEGATGGGTRRYEQYF.

This chain joins TRBV3-1 and TRBJ2-2, with 7 bases lining up with TRBD2. Germline assignment: CDR1 LGHDT and CDR2 YNNKEL (reference sequence). This CDR3 is 13 amino acids long. Trimming removed 8 bases from V and 5 bases from J; junction bases left unmatched: 5. Here the CDR3 DNA reads TGTGCCAGCCGGCAGGGAGGGACCGGGGAGCTGTTTTTT. Its translation is CASRQGGTGELFF.

The chain is built from TRBV4-3 and TRBJ1-4; D is uncertain. V was shortened by 0 bases and J by 0 bases, with 11 bases between the two germline ends. CDR3 length: 17 residues. Germline CDR1 LGHNA, CDR2 YSLEER. CDR3 protein: CASSQDARPTTNEKLFF. The CDR3 DNA follows: TGCGCCAGCAGCCAAGATGCAAGGCCAACAACTAATGAAAAACTGTTTTTT.

This clonotype is medium-sized (0.01 to 0.1%). V usage is TRBV4-3 and J usage is TRBJ2-4; 8 bases agree with TRBD1. The CDR3 is 15 residues long. The V gene end was trimmed by 5 bases and the J gene end by 6 bases; junction bases not matched to a gene: 9. Germline CDR1 LGHNA, CDR2 YSLEER. As DNA, the CDR3 is TGCGCCAGCAGCAAGCAGACAGGGGCGGGAAACATTCAGTACTTC. It specifies CASSKQTGAGNIQYF.